Listed below are T cell receptor beta chains from one sample, sequenced in a study of T cells in Graves' hyperthyroidism and ophthalmopathy. TCRdb recomputed calls from the multiplex PCR reads with MiXCR, one row per CDR3 protein. The sample yields approximately 570,000 distinct CDR3 sequences, just under 20% seen once. The specimen was blood. The receptors were gathered from a man aged 40-49 years with Graves' ophthalmopathy. Each CDR3 is given with its conserved first and last residue. The D gene is left open where the match is weak. Where a row states a size, it is once, few, many or the class of an expanded clone; other rows omit it.

j_call: TRBJ2-7; d_call: NA; clone_size: NA; v_call: TRBV6-5; cdr3_nt: TGTGCCAGCAGTTACTCGGACAGCTCCTACGAGCAGTACTTC; cdr3_aa: CASSYSDSSYEQYF
j_call: TRBJ2-3; d_call: NA; clone_size: many; v_call: TRBV12-3/TRBV12-4; cdr3_nt: TGTGCCAGCAAAAAATCGCTTGTAGATACGCAGTATTTT; cdr3_aa: CASKKSLVDTQYF
j_call: TRBJ1-2; d_call: TRBD1; clone_size: many; v_call: TRBV28; cdr3_nt: TGTGCCAGCAGTGATCCGACAGGGGGGGATGGCTACACCTTC; cdr3_aa: CASSDPTGGDGYTF
j_call: TRBJ1-5; d_call: NA; clone_size: once; v_call: TRBV6-1; cdr3_nt: TGTGCCAGCAGTAGACAGGTAAATCAGCCCCAGCATTTT; cdr3_aa: CASSRQVNQPQHF
j_call: TRBJ1-5; d_call: TRBD1; clone_size: few; v_call: TRBV18; cdr3_nt: TGTGCCAGCTCCCGAGGGACAGGGGCCCACAATCAGCCCCAGCATTTT; cdr3_aa: CASSRGTGAHNQPQHF
j_call: TRBJ2-3; d_call: NA; clone_size: NA; v_call: TRBV28; cdr3_nt: TGTGCCAGCACCCCTCCAGGGGGGGGGGGCACAGATACGCAGTATTTT; cdr3_aa: CASTPPGGGGTDTQYF
j_call: TRBJ2-1; d_call: NA; clone_size: few; v_call: TRBV3-1; cdr3_nt: TGTGCCAGCAGCCAGGCCTTGCAGGGGACCGGCAATGAGCAGTTCTTC; cdr3_aa: CASSQALQGTGNEQFF
j_call: TRBJ1-6; d_call: TRBD1; clone_size: few; v_call: TRBV13; cdr3_nt: TGTGCCAGCAGCTTTCGACAGGGTGGGAGTTCACCCCTCCACTTT; cdr3_aa: CASSFRQGGSSPLHF
j_call: TRBJ1-1; d_call: NA; clone_size: NA; v_call: TRBV5-1; cdr3_nt: TGTGCCAGCAGCTTGTACGGGGATTCAACTGAAGCTTTCTTT; cdr3_aa: CASSLYGDSTEAFF
j_call: TRBJ1-6; d_call: NA; clone_size: few; v_call: TRBV6-1; cdr3_nt: TGTGCCAGCAGTGAATGGGACGGTCTCAATTCACCCCTCCACTTT; cdr3_aa: CASSEWDGLNSPLHF
j_call: TRBJ1-1; d_call: NA; clone_size: many; v_call: TRBV20-1; cdr3_nt: TGCAGTGCTAGCGACTCATGGACACTGAACACTGAAGCTTTCTTT; cdr3_aa: CSASDSWTLNTEAFF
j_call: TRBJ2-4; d_call: TRBD2; clone_size: NA; v_call: TRBV20-1; cdr3_nt: TGCAGTGCGAGGACGGGGGGACCCAAAAACATTCAGTACTTC; cdr3_aa: CSARTGGPKNIQYF
j_call: TRBJ2-3; d_call: TRBD1; clone_size: few; v_call: TRBV3-1; cdr3_nt: TGTGCCAGCAGCCAAGCAACAGGGGTATCAGATACGCAGTATTTT; cdr3_aa: CASSQATGVSDTQYF
j_call: TRBJ1-1; d_call: NA; clone_size: NA; v_call: TRBV2; cdr3_nt: TGTGCCAGCACTCCGGGGGCGCGGGTGCAGGCTTTCTTT; cdr3_aa: CASTPGARVQAFF
j_call: TRBJ2-7; d_call: NA; clone_size: many; v_call: TRBV27; cdr3_nt: TGTGCCAGTTTCGGCCCCAGGGGTTGGTTCTACGAGCAGTACTTC; cdr3_aa: CASFGPRGWFYEQYF
j_call: TRBJ2-7; d_call: NA; clone_size: NA; v_call: TRBV7-9; cdr3_nt: TGTGCCAGCAGCATGGACAGCTACGAGCAGTACTTC; cdr3_aa: CASSMDSYEQYF
j_call: TRBJ2-5; d_call: NA; clone_size: NA; v_call: TRBV30; cdr3_nt: TGTGCCTGGGGTGGGTTGGAGACCCAGTACTTC; cdr3_aa: CAWGGLETQYF
j_call: TRBJ2-7; d_call: NA; clone_size: NA; v_call: TRBV10-3; cdr3_nt: TGTGCCATCAGCATCAGTGAGGTCTACGAGCAGTACTTC; cdr3_aa: CAISISEVYEQYF
j_call: TRBJ1-2; d_call: NA; clone_size: many; v_call: TRBV6-1; cdr3_nt: TGTGCCAGCAGTTTACAGCCGGATAACTATGGCTACACCTTC; cdr3_aa: CASSLQPDNYGYTF
j_call: TRBJ1-5; d_call: NA; clone_size: few; v_call: TRBV28; cdr3_nt: TGTGCCAGCACGACCCTGGTGGGGTATGTGAATCAGCCCCAGCATTTT; cdr3_aa: CASTTLVGYVNQPQHF
j_call: TRBJ2-7; d_call: TRBD1; clone_size: few; v_call: TRBV4-2; cdr3_nt: TGTGCCAGCAGCCCAAAGTGGGACAGGGCGATCTCCTACGAGCAGTACTTC; cdr3_aa: CASSPKWDRAISYEQYF
j_call: TRBJ2-7; d_call: NA; clone_size: NA; v_call: TRBV6-2/TRBV6-3; cdr3_nt: TGTGCCAGCAGTGGCGGGGCCGGAGTCTACGAGCAGTACTTC; cdr3_aa: CASSGGAGVYEQYF
j_call: TRBJ2-7; d_call: TRBD1; clone_size: NA; v_call: TRBV9; cdr3_nt: TGTGCCAGCAGTCCTGGACAGGGAAGGGCCTACGGGCAGTACTTC; cdr3_aa: CASSPGQGRAYGQYF
j_call: TRBJ2-2; d_call: NA; clone_size: many; v_call: TRBV12-3/TRBV12-4; cdr3_nt: TGTGCCAGCAGTTTCGGGAGCACGAACACCGGGGAGCTGTTTTTT; cdr3_aa: CASSFGSTNTGELFF
j_call: TRBJ1-1; d_call: NA; clone_size: many; v_call: TRBV11-2; cdr3_nt: TGTGCCAGCAGCCCACCCCGGGGAGACATGAACACTGAAGCTTTCTTT; cdr3_aa: CASSPPRGDMNTEAFF